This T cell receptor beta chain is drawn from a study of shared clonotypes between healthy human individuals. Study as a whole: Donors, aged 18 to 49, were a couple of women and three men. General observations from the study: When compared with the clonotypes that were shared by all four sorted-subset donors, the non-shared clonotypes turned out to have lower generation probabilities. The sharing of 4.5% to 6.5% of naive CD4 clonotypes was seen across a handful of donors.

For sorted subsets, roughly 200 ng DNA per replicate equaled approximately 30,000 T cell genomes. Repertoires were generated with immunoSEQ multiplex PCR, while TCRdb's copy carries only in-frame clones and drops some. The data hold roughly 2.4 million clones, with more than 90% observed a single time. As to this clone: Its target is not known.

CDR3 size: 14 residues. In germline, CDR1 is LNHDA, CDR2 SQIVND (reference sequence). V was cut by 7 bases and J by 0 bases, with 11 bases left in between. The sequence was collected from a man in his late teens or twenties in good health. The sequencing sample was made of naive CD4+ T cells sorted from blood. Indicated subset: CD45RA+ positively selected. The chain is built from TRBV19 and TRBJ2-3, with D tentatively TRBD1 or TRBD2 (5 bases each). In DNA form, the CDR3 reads TGTGCCAGTATTGGGGGTGCTAGCACAGATACGCAGTATTTT. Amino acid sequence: CASIGGASTDTQYF. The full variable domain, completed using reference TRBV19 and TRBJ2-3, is DGGITQSPKYLFRKEGQNVTLSCEQNLNHDAMYWYRQDPGQGLRLIYYSQIVNDFQKGDIAEGYSVSREKKESFPLTVTSAQKNPTAFYLCASIGGASTDTQYFGPGTRLTVL.